This T cell receptor (beta chain) is from a study of vaccination effects on CD4 cells after COVID-19 (dated 2022 in TCRdb). Looking at the study overall: Participants received two doses of either the BNT162b2 or the mRNA-1273 mRNA SARS-CoV-2 vaccine. SARS-CoV-2 spike-specific CD4+ TCR repertoires were compared before and after mRNA vaccination in COVID-19 convalescent patients and in infection-naive vaccine recipients. A total of 10 COVID-19 convalescent patients and 4 SARS-CoV-2-naive healthy vaccine recipients were included in the full study. Cultures from other donors in the study were sequenced using the Oncomine TCR Beta short-read assay on an Illumina iSeq 100.

Library preparation was by the immunoSEQ multiplex PCR assay. DNA from the cultured and isolated CD4+ T cells underwent TCR beta CDR3 sequencing. The original methods were these. Non-productive TCR sequences were removed and reads were trimmed to the CDR3 region, keeping CDR3s of at least 7 amino acids. The MANAFEST web app was used to pick out antigen-specific clonotypes by comparing their expansion in peptide wells with that in reference cultures. To be called positive, a clone needed expansion at FDR<0.05 compared with the reference and with all other wells, an odds ratio greater than 5, and a frequency greater than 0.1% in two replicate wells. A clonotype was defined as cross-reactive if the clonotype was significantly expanded both in SARS-CoV-2 spike wells and in at least one common cold coronavirus spike condition. CDR3 similarity was assessed by Levenshtein distance using the stringdist R package, and unrooted trees were constructed with ape in R 3.6.1. TCRdb re-hosts the immuneACCESS table, in-frame sequences only. Its copies lack some clones; in the studies checked, an unresolved V gene accounts for under half of them, and the cause for the rest is not known. V and J calls and clone size follow that table, whereas D and trimming were derived from the DNA. Recorded for this sample are tens of thousands of clones; under 85% of them occurred a single time. The ten biggest clones cover 2.9% of the sample.

Trimming leaves V shorter by 5 bases and J shorter by 5 bases, with the junction holding 6 bases beyond the gene matches. Including the terminal cysteine and phenylalanine, the CDR3 comprises 17 residues. Only CDR3 DNA is held: 51 bases, read in frame from base 1. CDR1 and CDR2 are read off the germline V gene as KGHDR and SFDVKD. To identify antigen-specific CD4+ T cell clonotypes by their expansion, the ViraFEST assay first stimulated PBMC with viral peptide pools and then applied TCR sequencing. After less than eleven days of culture, CD4+ T cells were isolated with the EasySep CD4+ T cell isolation kit. None of the healthy vaccine recipients had a prior SARS-CoV-2 infection, which was confirmed by nucleocapsid antibody tests that came back negative both before and after vaccination. Some 2 million PBMC per well were cultured with approximately 10 ug/ml peptides in IMDM containing approximately 4.6% human AB serum, about 9.7 IU/ml IL-2 and gentamicin. Half of the culture medium was replaced with fresh IL-2-containing medium on days 3 and 7. Unless otherwise noted, each peptide stimulation condition was cultured in triplicate wells. Using Ficoll-Paque Plus gradient centrifugation, PBMC were separated from whole blood and then either used fresh or cryopreserved at -140C. Overlapping peptide pools spanned the spike proteins of SARS-CoV-2 and the common cold coronaviruses HCoV-NL63, HCoV-OC43 and HCoV-229E. The QIAamp micro DNA kit was used to extract genomic DNA from the cultured CD4+ T cells.

This clone was seen only once. The antigen this receptor binds is unknown. No base qualities exist here, and no much larger clone lies one base off it. The paper as a whole reports these results and caveats: Both infection-induced and vaccine-induced clones contracted markedly at late post-vaccination timepoints, which is consistent with waning T cell responses. Only a small number of convalescent patients were included, and no early post-infection timepoints were available, which limited the study. Among healthy vaccine recipients, nearly all vaccine-induced clones were SARS-CoV-2 mono-reactive, and just 1 of 255 was cross-reactive with common cold coronaviruses.

The sequencing used CD4+ T cells from PBMCs cultured with HCoV-NL63 spike peptides, collected before COVID-19 vaccination. The meaning of the sample's cell subset or site label: HCoV-NL63 spike overlapping peptide pool stimulation. The V and J segments used are TRBV24-1 and TRBJ2-1; TRBD2 fits 15 bases in the junction. This TCR derives from a human donor who received a COVID-19 vaccine. At the DNA level, the sequence is TGTGCCACCAGTGGTCGGACTAGCGGGGGGGCCGACAATGAGCAGTTCTTC. Its protein is CATSGRTSGGADNEQFF.